Listed here is a single T cell receptor (beta chain). The sample is drawn from a study of patients and donors after allogeneic stem cell transplantation. TCRdb passed the RT-PCR reads through MiXCR, listing each CDR3 protein once. This repertoire shows 400,000 to 450,000 distinct CDR3 sequences, 16% found once; its top ten account for about 7%. This sequence originates from a human donor who was either an allogeneic HSCT recipient or a stem cell or donor lymphocyte infusion donor (not recorded which). It is not recorded whose cells these are; they may come from a transplant donor. Material: blood, either unsorted or a sorted T cell fraction (not recorded which).

CDR3 sequence (DNA): TGCAGTGCTAGAGTAGTTGTTACAGATACGCAGTATTTT. Protein product: CSARVVVTDTQYF. The rearrangement links TRBV20-1 to TRBJ2-3; D gene unclear. V lost 1 base, J lost 3 bases, and 8 bases lay in between. From germline, CDR1 is DFQATT and CDR2 SNEGSKA (reference sequence). This CDR3 is 13 amino acids long.